These 12 T cell receptor beta chains were sequenced from one sample in a study of cytomegalovirus exposure and HLA in healthy donors. The PCR contained 60 Vbeta and 13 Jbeta primers. Produced via immunoSEQ multiplex PCR; TCRdb's table is partial and in-frame only. Among approximately 150,000 clones listed, 75% to 80% were seen once. Sequencing was carried out using PBMCs. Receptor source: a woman in her twenties or thirties in good health and CMV-seronegative.

The V call is TRBV9, the J call TRBJ2-5; 7 nucleotides line up with TRBD2. The V and J ends lost 4 bases and 2 bases, in that order; junction bases with no gene match: 11. Germline V gene lookup returns CDR1 SGDLS and CDR2 YYNGEE. The CDR3 spans 16 residues. CDR3 loop: CASSFSLTSTQETQYF. The CDR3 nucleotides read TGTGCCAGCAGCTTCAGCTTGACTAGCACACAAGAGACCCAGTACTTC. Full variable domain (missing parts from reference TRBV9 and TRBJ2-5): DSGVTQTPKHLITATGQRVTLRCSPRSGDLSVYWYQQSLDQGLQFLIQYYNGEERAKGNILERFSAQQFPDLHSELNLSSLELGDSALYFCASSFSLTSTQETQYFGPGTRLLVL.

V is TRBV6-6 and J is TRBJ2-7, with D possibly being TRBD2 (6 bases). The CDR3 is made up of 16 amino acids. V lost 0 bases to trimming and J lost 4 bases, with 16 bases between them. Per the germline V gene, CDR1 is MNHNY and CDR2 is SVGAGI (reference sequence). The CDR3 is CASSYSPVPSAYEQYF. The CDR3 coding sequence is TGTGCCAGCAGTTACTCCCCGGTTCCTAGCGCGTACGAGCAGTACTTC.

This clone is a singleton in its sample. The DNA for the CDR3 is TGTGCCAGCAGGGAGAGATCAGTCCAAGAGACCCAGTACTTC. As protein: CASRERSVQETQYF. The chain is built from TRBV2 and TRBJ2-5, with no clear D. The CDR3 spans 14 residues. Trimming left V 6 bases short and J 1 base short, with 12 bases between. CDR1 SNHLY and CDR2 FYNNEI come from the germline V gene.

This clone was recorded only once. V gene TRBV7-8 combines with J gene TRBJ1-2; D unresolved. This CDR3 contains 13 residues. Trimming pared 1 base from V and 4 bases from J, leaving 7 bases between. Germline V gene data show CDR1 as SGHVS and CDR2 as FQNEAQ. CDR3 sequence reads: CASSLVPSYGYTF. The CDR3 region has the DNA TGTGCCAGCAGCTTAGTTCCTTCCTATGGCTACACCTTC. The full variable domain, in which reference TRBV7-8 and TRBJ1-2 provide the parts outside the CDR3, is GAGVSQSPRYKVAKRGQDVALRCDPISGHVSLFWYQQALGQGPEFLTYFQNEAQLDKSGLPSDRFFAERPEGSVSTLKIQRTQQEDSAVYLCASSLVPSYGYTFGSGTRLTVV.

The chain combines TRBV5-1 with TRBJ1-2; perhaps TRBD1 as D (5 bases). Germline CDR1 is SGHRS and CDR2 is YFSETQ. V lost 4 bases and J lost 7, with 20 bases in between. This CDR3 region has 15 residues. This chain's CDR3 is CASSPEGTPGSGYTF. The CDR3 nucleotides are TGCGCCAGCAGCCCGGAGGGGACCCCAGGGTCTGGCTACACCTTC. The full variable domain, rest sourced from reference TRBV5-1 and TRBJ1-2, is KAGVTQTPRYLIKTRGQQVTLSCSPISGHRSVSWYQQTPGQGLQFLFEYFSETQRNKGNFPGRFSGRQFSNSRSEMNVSTLELGDSALYLCASSPEGTPGSGYTFGSGTRLTVV.

This chain links TRBV11-3 with TRBJ2-1, with D uncertain. Trimming removed 3 bases at V and 8 bases at J, with 11 bases between. This CDR3 spans 13 amino acids. From germline, CDR1 is SGHNT and CDR2 YENEEA. CDR3 amino acids: CASSLVRGDEQFF. The CDR3 bases are TGTGCCAGCAGCTTGGTCAGAGGCGATGAGCAGTTCTTC.

The chain links TRBV27 to TRBJ1-2; the D gene is possibly TRBD1 (5 bases). The germline V gene has CDR1 MNHEY and CDR2 SMNVEV (reference sequence). Between the trimmed V and J ends, which lost 2 bases and 4 bases, there was a span of 20 bases. There are 17 residues in the CDR3. The CDR3, as DNA: TGTGCCAGCAGTTTAGGGGCCTCCAGAGGCTTGGGCTATGGCTACACCTTC. Amino acid sequence: CASSLGASRGLGYGYTF.

J is TRBJ1-1 and V is TRBV2; D gene uncertain. Per the germline V gene, CDR1 is SNHLY and CDR2 is FYNNEI. This CDR3 has 14 amino acids. Trimming cost V 2 bases and J 1 base, with 8 bases left between them. Written as DNA, the CDR3 is TGTGCCAGCAGTGAACACCGAGGGAACACTGAAGCTTTCTTT. Translation: CASSEHRGNTEAFF.

The DNA of the CDR3 is TGTGCCAGTAAACAGGGGGGAGGTAATTCACCCCTCCACTTT. This codes for CASKQGGGNSPLHF. The chain carries TRBV6-5 and TRBJ1-6, with 8 bases fitting TRBD1. Germline CDR1 reads MNHEY; CDR2 reads SVGAGI. V lost 9 bases to trimming and J lost 6 bases; unmatched junction nucleotides: 7. This CDR3 comprises 14 residues.

The V gene is TRBV7-2, the J gene TRBJ1-5, with TRBD1 matching 10 bases. Germline V gene sequence: CDR1 SGHTA, CDR2 FQGNSA. The junction had 6 bases not matched to a gene; V was cut back by 5 bases and J by 5 bases. There are 15 residues in the CDR3. The CDR3 loop reads CASSPGQGFYQPQHF. The CDR3 DNA is TGTGCCAGCAGCCCGGGACAGGGGTTTTATCAGCCCCAGCATTTT.

The V gene is TRBV5-1, the J gene TRBJ2-3; TRBD2 agrees at 8 bases. Germline V gene sequence: CDR1 SGHRS, CDR2 YFSETQ. The trim removed 3 bases at V and 2 bases at J, leaving 8 bases unmatched. This CDR3 has 16 amino acids. The DNA of the CDR3 is TGCGCCAGCAGCTGGGTGTGGCGGGGGGTCACAGATACGCAGTATTTT. This translates into CASSWVWRGVTDTQYF.

The chain carries TRBV27 and TRBJ2-5, with 9 bases matching TRBD2. Germline-derived CDR1 and CDR2 are MNHEY and SMNVEV (reference sequence). Trimming removed 7 bases from V and 4 bases from J; junction bases left unmatched: 10. The CDR3 runs to 15 residues. The CDR3 region has the DNA TGTGCCAGCAAACCTGCAGCGGGGGGACGAGAGACCCAGTACTTC. It is translated as CASKPAAGGRETQYF.